Listed here are 15 T cell receptor beta chains from one sample, sequenced in a study of OX40 agonist ivuxolimab in advanced cancers. Library preparation employed the immunoSEQ multiplex PCR assay. TCRdb retrieved this table from immuneACCESS and kept in-frame rearrangements only. Not all clones are present; in checked studies, unresolved V genes account for under half, and no reason is known for the remainder. The sample table records more than 45,000 clones; 91% of these occur just once. The ten largest clones add up to 3.5% to 4% of the sample. The source material was CD4+ or CD8+ T cells sorted from blood, sampled in a trial of the OX40 agonist ivuxolimab. These receptor sequences come from an adult with an advanced solid tumor such as melanoma, head and neck, liver or kidney cancer.

The chain employs TRBV7-9 and TRBJ2-7, with D perhaps matching TRBD2 (5 bases). The V end was cut by 5 bases, the J end by 7 bases, with 9 bases between. The CDR3 totals 11 residues. The V gene's germline CDR1 is SEHNR and CDR2 FQNEAQ (reference sequence). For the CDR3, the DNA is TGTGCCAGCAGCCTTACGGGGGAGCAGTACTTC. Protein product: CASSLTGEQYF.

The genes are TRBV7-9 and TRBJ2-1; D gene unclear. This CDR3 contains 15 residues. The germline V gene has CDR1 SEHNR and CDR2 FQNEAQ (reference sequence). Between the trimmed V and J ends, which lost 5 bases and 0 bases, there was a span of 11 bases. CDR3 protein: CASSPRLSSYNEQFF. The CDR3 DNA is TGTGCCAGCAGCCCAAGACTGAGCTCCTACAATGAGCAGTTCTTC.

This clone was counted once. This chain uses TRBV19 with TRBJ2-1, with D perhaps assigned TRBD1 or TRBD2 (5 bases each). The CDR3 has 16 amino acids. CDR1 is LNHDA, CDR2 SQIVND, per germline (reference sequence). The ends were cut back, 0 bases at V and 8 bases at J, with 17 bases in the middle. In DNA form, the CDR3 reads TGTGCCAGTAGTATAGATGGGACGAGCTACCCCGATGAGCAGTTCTTC. Residues: CASSIDGTSYPDEQFF. The variable domain in full, completed from reference TRBV19 and TRBJ2-1, reads DGGITQSPKYLFRKEGQNVTLSCEQNLNHDAMYWYRQDPGQGLRLIYYSQIVNDFQKGDIAEGYSVSREKKESFPLTVTSAQKNPTAFYLCASSIDGTSYPDEQFFGPGTRLTVL.

The DNA of the CDR3 is TGTGCCAGCAGTATCGGTTACCGTGGAAAACTGTTTTTT. This encodes CASSIGYRGKLFF. This chain connects TRBV27 to TRBJ1-4; D call uncertain. This CDR3 contains 13 residues. The germline CDR1 and CDR2 sequences are MNHEY and SMNVEV (reference sequence). V was shortened by 5 bases and J by 10 bases, with 14 bases between the two germline ends.

V and J are TRBV6-1 and TRBJ2-5, with 12 bases lining up with TRBD2. The germline V gene encodes CDR1 MNHNS and CDR2 SASEGT. V gave up 9 bases and J gave up 1 base; unmatched junction bases: 6. This CDR3 has 15 amino acids. CDR3 residues: CASLTSGRPQETQYF. The CDR3 bases are TGTGCCAGTCTTACTAGCGGGAGGCCCCAAGAGACCCAGTACTTC.

There are a few counts of this clone. The rearrangement joins TRBV28 to TRBJ2-7, with D perhaps TRBD1 (5 bases). The CDR3 loop spans 13 amino acids. The V gene's germline CDR1 is MDHEN and CDR2 SYDVKM. Deletions cut 3 bases from V and 0 bases from J, with 6 bases between. The CDR3 sequence is CASSFDSSYEQYF. The CDR3 coding sequence is TGTGCCAGCAGTTTTGACAGCTCCTACGAGCAGTACTTC.

The chain links TRBV6-5 to TRBJ2-5; D gene unclear. CDR3 length: 15 residues. Trimming cost V 0 bases and J 0 bases, with 8 bases left between them. From germline, CDR1 is MNHEY and CDR2 SVGAGI. CDR3: CASSYSIGYQETQYF. Written as DNA, the CDR3 is TGTGCCAGCAGTTACTCGATCGGGTACCAAGAGACCCAGTACTTC.

V and J are TRBV4-3 and TRBJ2-5; no firm D call. Germline V gene sequence: CDR1 LGHNA, CDR2 YSLEER. This CDR3 spans 15 amino acids. V lost 0 bases and J lost 4, with 12 bases in between. CDR3 residues: CASSQEFRLLETQYF. The DNA of the CDR3 is TGCGCCAGCAGCCAAGAATTCCGGCTCTTAGAGACCCAGTACTTC.

The genes are TRBV4-3 and TRBJ2-7; D perhaps matches TRBD1 (6 bases). There are 15 residues in the CDR3. The V end was cut by 0 bases, the J end by 2 bases, with 11 bases between. Germline-derived CDR1 and CDR2 are LGHNA and YSLEER. CDR3 in amino acids: CASSQDRDTAYEQYF. The CDR3 DNA sequence: TGCGCCAGCAGCCAAGATCGGGACACCGCCTACGAGCAGTACTTC.

The sample holds a few counts of this clone. The rearrangement joins TRBV4-1 to TRBJ2-5, with 10 bases identical to TRBD2. V shed 1 base and J 3 bases; nucleotides not matched to a gene: 8. This CDR3 is 17 amino acids long. CDR1 is MGHRA and CDR2 is YSYEKL in the germline V gene. CDR3 loop: CASSQGLDLAGEETQYF. CDR3 DNA: TGCGCCAGCAGCCAAGGATTAGACCTAGCGGGAGAAGAGACCCAGTACTTC.

The CDR3 here is CASSLWAGDYLQPQHF. As DNA, the CDR3 is TGTGCCAGCAGTTTATGGGCAGGGGATTATCTTCAGCCCCAGCATTTT. The rearrangement joins TRBV27 to TRBJ1-5; a weak D match, TRBD1 (6 bases). The CDR3 runs 16 residues. Germline V gene data show CDR1 as MNHEY and CDR2 as SMNVEV (reference sequence). Trimming took 1 base from V and 6 from J, leaving 16 bases between them.

J is TRBJ2-1 and V is TRBV4-3; 7 bases map to TRBD2. The CDR3 consists of 15 residues. Trimming cost V 6 bases and J 3 bases; bases outside gene matches: 8. The V gene's germline CDR1 is LGHNA and CDR2 YSLEER. The CDR3, as DNA: TGCGCCAGCAGTCAAAGTAGCGGGTTCTACAATGAGCAGTTCTTC. Translation: CASSQSSGFYNEQFF.

The V call is TRBV7-6, the J call TRBJ2-5; 11 positions agree with TRBD2. The CDR3 is 15 residues long. With V trimmed by 5 bases and J by 1 base, 3 bases remained unmatched. Germline CDR1 reads SGHVS; CDR2 reads FNYEAQ. The CDR3 sequence: CASSPGTSGQETQYF. Written as DNA, the CDR3 is TGTGCCAGCAGCCCGGGGACTAGCGGCCAAGAGACCCAGTACTTC.

The V call is TRBV27, the J call TRBJ2-7, with 8 bases identical to TRBD2. The CDR3 covers 16 residues. Trimming removed 5 bases from V and 2 bases from J; junction bases left unmatched: 11. Looked up from germline, CDR1 is MNHEY and CDR2 is SMNVEV (reference sequence). The CDR3 region has the DNA TGTGCCAGCAGTCCCATAGCGGGAACTGAAACCTACGAGCAGTACTTC. It translates to CASSPIAGTETYEQYF.

This clone was seen just once. This chain connects TRBV28 to TRBJ2-5; TRBD1 matches at 7 bases. Losses at the gene ends were 6 bases for V and 5 bases for J; bases not matched to a gene: 9. The CDR3 is 14 residues long. The germline gives CDR1 MDHEN, CDR2 SYDVKM. The CDR3 sequence: CASSPTTGMETQYF. CDR3 nucleotide sequence: TGTGCCAGCAGCCCGACGACAGGGATGGAGACCCAGTACTTC. Together with reference TRBV28 and TRBJ2-5, the CDR3 gives the full variable domain: DVKVTQSSRYLVKRTGEKVFLECVQDMDHENMFWYRQDPGLGLRLIYFSYDVKMKEKGDIPEGYSVSREKKERFSLILESASTNQTSMYLCASSPTTGMETQYFGPGTRLLVL.